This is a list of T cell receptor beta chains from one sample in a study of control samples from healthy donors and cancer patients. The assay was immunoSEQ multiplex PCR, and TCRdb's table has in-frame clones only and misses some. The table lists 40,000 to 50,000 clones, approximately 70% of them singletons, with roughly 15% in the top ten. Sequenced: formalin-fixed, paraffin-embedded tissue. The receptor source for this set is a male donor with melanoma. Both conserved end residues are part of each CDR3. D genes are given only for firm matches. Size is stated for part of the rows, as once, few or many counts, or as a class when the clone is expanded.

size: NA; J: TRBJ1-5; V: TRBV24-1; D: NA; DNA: TGTGCCACCAGTATGACAGGCAGGGAGCAGCCCCAGCATTTT; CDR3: CATSMTGREQPQHF
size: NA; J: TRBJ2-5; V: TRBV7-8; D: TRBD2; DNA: TGTGCCAGCAGCCTAAGCGGGAGGGCAGAGACCCAGTACTTC; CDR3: CASSLSGRAETQYF
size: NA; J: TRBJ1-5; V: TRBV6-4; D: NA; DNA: TGTGCCAGCAGTGCTACACGGGACGGGCCCCAGCATTTT; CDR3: CASSATRDGPQHF
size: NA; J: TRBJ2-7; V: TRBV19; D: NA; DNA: TGTGCCAGTAGTCCGTACCGGGGCTTTGAGCAGTACTTC; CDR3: CASSPYRGFEQYF
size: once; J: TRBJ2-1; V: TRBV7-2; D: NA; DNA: TGTGCCAGCAGCCTCCGGCCCCCCGTCTGGGGGTTCTTC; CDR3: CASSLRPPVWGFF
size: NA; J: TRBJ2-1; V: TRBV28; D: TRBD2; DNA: TGTGCCAGCAGTGAGAGCGGGAGCCACAATGAGCAGTTCTTC; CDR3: CASSESGSHNEQFF
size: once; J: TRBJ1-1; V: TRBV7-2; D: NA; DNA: TGTGCCAGCAGCTTAGTCAGCTTGAACACTGAAGCTTTCTTT; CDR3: CASSLVSLNTEAFF
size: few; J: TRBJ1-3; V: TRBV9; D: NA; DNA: TGTGCCAGCAGCCCCACCCCCTCTGGAAACACCATATATTTT; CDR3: CASSPTPSGNTIYF
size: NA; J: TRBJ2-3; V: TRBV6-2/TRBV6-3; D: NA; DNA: TGTGCCAGCAGTTACGGTATTGGCACAGATACGCAGTATTTT; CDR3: CASSYGIGTDTQYF
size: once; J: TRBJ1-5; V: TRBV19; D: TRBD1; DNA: TGTGCCAGCAAAGACAGGGGAGGTCAGCCCCAGCATTTT; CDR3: CASKDRGGQPQHF
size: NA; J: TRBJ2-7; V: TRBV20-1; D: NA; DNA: TGCAGTGCTAGTAGGGGACTCCATTTCGAGCAGTACTTC; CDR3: CSASRGLHFEQYF
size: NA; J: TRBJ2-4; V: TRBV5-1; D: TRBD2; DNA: TGTGCCAGCAGCTTGGAGGGCCTAGCGGGAGTGGTAAACATTCAGTACTTC; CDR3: CASSLEGLAGVVNIQYF
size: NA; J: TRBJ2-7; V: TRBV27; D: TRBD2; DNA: TGTGCCAGCATCCCAGAGGGGACTAGCGGGAGTGGGGAGCAGTACTTC; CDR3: CASIPEGTSGSGEQYF
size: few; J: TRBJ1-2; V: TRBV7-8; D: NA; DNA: TGTGCCAGCAGCCCAGAGGGCTATGGCTACACCTTC; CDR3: CASSPEGYGYTF
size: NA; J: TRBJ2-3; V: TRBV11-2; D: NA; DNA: TGTGCCAGCAGCCCTGTTCGGTTCACAGATACGCAGTATTTT; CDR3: CASSPVRFTDTQYF
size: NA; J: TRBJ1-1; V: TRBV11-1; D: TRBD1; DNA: TGTGCCAGCAGCTTAGCTCCCCAGGGGGACACTGAAGCTTTCTTT; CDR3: CASSLAPQGDTEAFF
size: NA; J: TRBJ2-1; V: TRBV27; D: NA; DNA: TGTGCCAGCAGTTGGGGCAATGAGCAGTTCTTC; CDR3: CASSWGNEQFF
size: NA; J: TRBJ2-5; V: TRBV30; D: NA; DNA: TGTGCCTGGAGTGTAGGAGAGACCCAGTACTTC; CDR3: CAWSVGETQYF
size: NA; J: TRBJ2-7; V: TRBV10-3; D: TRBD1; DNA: TGTGCCATCAGCGACAGACAGGGGAAGGCTTACGGGCAGTACTTC; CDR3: CAISDRQGKAYGQYF
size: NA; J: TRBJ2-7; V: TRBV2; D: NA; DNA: TGTGCCGGGGGAGTATTGGACGAGCAGTACTTC; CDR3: CAGGVLDEQYF
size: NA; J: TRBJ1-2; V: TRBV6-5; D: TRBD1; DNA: TGTGCCAGCAGTTACTCGGCCGGGGCAGGGGGTGGCTACACCTTC; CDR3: CASSYSAGAGGGYTF
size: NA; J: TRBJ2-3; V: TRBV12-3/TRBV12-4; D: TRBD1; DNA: TGTGCCAGCCACAGGACAGGGATCGATACGCAGTATTTT; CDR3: CASHRTGIDTQYF
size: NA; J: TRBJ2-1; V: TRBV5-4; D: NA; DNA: TGTGCCAGCAGCTTGGCCTTGATTGGGGATGAGCAGTTCTTC; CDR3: CASSLALIGDEQFF
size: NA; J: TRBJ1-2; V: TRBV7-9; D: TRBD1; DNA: TGTGCCAGCGGGACAGGGGGCGCGTATAACTATGGCTACACCTTC; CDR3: CASGTGGAYNYGYTF
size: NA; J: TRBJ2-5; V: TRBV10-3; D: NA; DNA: TGTGCCATCAGTGAAGGTGCGGAGACCCAGTACTTC; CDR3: CAISEGAETQYF
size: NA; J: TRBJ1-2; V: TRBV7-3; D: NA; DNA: TGTGCCAGCAGCGGCGGATCTAACTATGGCTACACCTTC; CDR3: CASSGGSNYGYTF
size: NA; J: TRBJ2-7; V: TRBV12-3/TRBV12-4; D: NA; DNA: TGTGCCAGCAGTTTTGGTTTGCCCGAGCAGTACTTC; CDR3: CASSFGLPEQYF
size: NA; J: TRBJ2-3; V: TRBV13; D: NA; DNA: TGTGCCAGCAGCTTAAGCAGTAGCACAGATACGCAGTATTTT; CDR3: CASSLSSSTDTQYF
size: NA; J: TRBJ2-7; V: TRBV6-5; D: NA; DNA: TGTGCCAGCAGTCCCGGATGGACCGCGACCTACGAGCAGTACTTC; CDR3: CASSPGWTATYEQYF
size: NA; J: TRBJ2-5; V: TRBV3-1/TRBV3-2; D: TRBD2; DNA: TGTGCCAGCAGCCGCGGGACTAGCGGACCGACCGAGACCCAGTACTTC; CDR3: CASSRGTSGPTETQYF
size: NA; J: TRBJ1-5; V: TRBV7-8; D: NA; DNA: TGTGCCAGCAGCTTAATATCCGAAGATCAGCCCCAGCATTTT; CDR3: CASSLISEDQPQHF
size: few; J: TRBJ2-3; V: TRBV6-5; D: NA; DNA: TGTGCCAGCAGGACCCAAACAGATACGCAGTATTTT; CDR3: CASRTQTDTQYF
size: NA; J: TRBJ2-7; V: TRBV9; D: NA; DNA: TGTGCCAGCAGCCCCCCACGTTCCTACGAGCAGTACTTC; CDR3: CASSPPRSYEQYF
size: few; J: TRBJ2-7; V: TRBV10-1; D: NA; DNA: TGCGCCAGCAGTGAAATCATTAGGGGAACCTACGAGCAGTACTTC; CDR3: CASSEIIRGTYEQYF
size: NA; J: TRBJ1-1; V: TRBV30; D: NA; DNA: TGTGCCTGGCACCGGAACACTGAAGCTTTCTTT; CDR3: CAWHRNTEAFF
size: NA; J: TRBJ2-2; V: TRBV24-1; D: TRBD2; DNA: TGTGCCACCAGTGGGAGACTAGCGGGAGGGCCCTCCGACACCGGGGAGCTGTTTTTT; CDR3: CATSGRLAGGPSDTGELFF
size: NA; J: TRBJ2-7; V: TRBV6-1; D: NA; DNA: TGTGCCAGCAGTGAAGCGCCGCGCGTTCCCTACGAGCAGTACTTC; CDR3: CASSEAPRVPYEQYF
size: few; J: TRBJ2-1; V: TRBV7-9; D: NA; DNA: TGTGCCAGCAGCTTAGAACAGGCCCCTTGGGGAGAGCAGTTCTTC; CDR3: CASSLEQAPWGEQFF
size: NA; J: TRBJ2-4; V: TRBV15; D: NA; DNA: TGTGCCACCAGCAGAGACTATACGAACATTCAGTACTTC; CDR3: CATSRDYTNIQYF
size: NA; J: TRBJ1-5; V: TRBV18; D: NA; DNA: TGTGCCAGCTCACCGCGTATACAGGGAGGTAATCAGCCCCAGCATTTT; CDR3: CASSPRIQGGNQPQHF
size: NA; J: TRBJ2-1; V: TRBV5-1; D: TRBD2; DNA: TGCGCCAGCAGCTGGACTAGCGGGAGCCCCAATGAGCAGTTCTTC; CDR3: CASSWTSGSPNEQFF
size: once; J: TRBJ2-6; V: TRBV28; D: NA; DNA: TGTGCCAGCAGTTTTTGGGGCTCTACAACTGGGGCCAACGTCCTGACTTTC; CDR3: CASSFWGSTTGANVLTF
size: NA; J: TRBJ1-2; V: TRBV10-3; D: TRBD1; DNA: TGTGCCATCAGTGAGTCGAACAGGGGGAGGGATGGCTACACCTTC; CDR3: CAISESNRGRDGYTF
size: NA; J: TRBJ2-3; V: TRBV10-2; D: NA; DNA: TGCGCCAGCAGTGAGGGGTCCTGGACAGATACGCAGTATTTT; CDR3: CASSEGSWTDTQYF
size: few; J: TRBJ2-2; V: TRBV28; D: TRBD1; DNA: TGTGCCAGTCAACTAGCCGGGACAGGGGCCGGGGAGCTGTTTTTT; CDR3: CASQLAGTGAGELFF
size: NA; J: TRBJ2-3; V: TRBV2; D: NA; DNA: TGTGCCAGCAGAGAGACCCCTAGCACAGATACGCAGTATTTT; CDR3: CASRETPSTDTQYF
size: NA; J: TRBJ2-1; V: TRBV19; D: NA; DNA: TGTGCCAGTAGTGACGGGGGCTTTGGCGGGACAGAGCAGTTCTTC; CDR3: CASSDGGFGGTEQFF
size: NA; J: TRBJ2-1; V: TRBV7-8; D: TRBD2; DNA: TGTGCCAGCAGCTTAGCCCAGGGTAGCGGGAGGTTATACAATGAGCAGTTCTTC; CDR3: CASSLAQGSGRLYNEQFF
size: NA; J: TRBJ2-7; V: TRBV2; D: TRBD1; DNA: TGTGCCAGCAGTGGACAGGGGAGGCTCGAGCAGTACTTC; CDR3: CASSGQGRLEQYF
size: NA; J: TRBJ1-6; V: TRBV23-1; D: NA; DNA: TGCGCCAGCATTCCTGGGACGGCAAGCTCCTATAATTCACCCCTCCACTTT; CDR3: CASIPGTASSYNSPLHF